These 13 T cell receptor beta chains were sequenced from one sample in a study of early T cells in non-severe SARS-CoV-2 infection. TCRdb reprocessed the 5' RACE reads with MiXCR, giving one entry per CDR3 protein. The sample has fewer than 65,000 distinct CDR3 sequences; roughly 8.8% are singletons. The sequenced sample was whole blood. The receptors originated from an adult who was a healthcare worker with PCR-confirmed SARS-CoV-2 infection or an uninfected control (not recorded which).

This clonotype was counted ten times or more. The CDR3 sequence is CASSLVWGAGYNEQFF. CDR3 nucleotides: TGTGCCAGCAGCTTAGTTTGGGGGGCTGGGTACAATGAGCAGTTCTTC. The chain employs TRBV7-6 and TRBJ2-1; D might be TRBD1 or TRBD2, each matching 6 bases. Trimming pared 1 base from V and 4 bases from J, leaving 14 bases between. Per the germline V gene, CDR1 is SGHVS and CDR2 is FNYEAQ. The length of the CDR3 is 16 residues.

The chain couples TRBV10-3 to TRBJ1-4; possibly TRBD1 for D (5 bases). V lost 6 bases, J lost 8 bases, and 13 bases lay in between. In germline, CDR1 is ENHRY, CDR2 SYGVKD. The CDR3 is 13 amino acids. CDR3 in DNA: TGTGCCATCAGAGAAGGGGACGAGGAAAAACTGTTTTTT. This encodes CAIREGDEEKLFF.

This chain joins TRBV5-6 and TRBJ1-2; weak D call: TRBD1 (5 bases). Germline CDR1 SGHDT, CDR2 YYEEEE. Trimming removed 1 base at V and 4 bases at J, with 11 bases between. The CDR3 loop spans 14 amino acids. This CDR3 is CASSLSGGPYGYTF. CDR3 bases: TGTGCCAGCAGCTTGAGCGGGGGACCCTATGGCTACACCTTC.

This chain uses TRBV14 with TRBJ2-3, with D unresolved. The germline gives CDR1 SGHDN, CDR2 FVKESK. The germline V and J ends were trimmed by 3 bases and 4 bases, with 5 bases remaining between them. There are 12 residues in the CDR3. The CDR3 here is CASSHGPDTQYF. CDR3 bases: TGTGCCAGCAGCCACGGCCCAGATACGCAGTATTTT.

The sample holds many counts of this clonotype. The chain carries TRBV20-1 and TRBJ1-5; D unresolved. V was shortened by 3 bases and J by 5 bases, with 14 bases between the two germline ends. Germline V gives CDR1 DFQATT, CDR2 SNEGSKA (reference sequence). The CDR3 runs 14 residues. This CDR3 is CSARLGRTDQPQHF. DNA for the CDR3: TGCAGTGCTAGGCTTGGGCGGACCGATCAGCCCCAGCATTTT.

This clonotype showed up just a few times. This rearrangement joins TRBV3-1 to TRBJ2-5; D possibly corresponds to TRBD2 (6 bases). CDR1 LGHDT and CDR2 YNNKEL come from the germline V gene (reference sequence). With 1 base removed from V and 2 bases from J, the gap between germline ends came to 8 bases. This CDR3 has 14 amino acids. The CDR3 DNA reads TGTGCCAGCAGCCAAGGGACTACTCAAGAGACCCAGTACTTC. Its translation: CASSQGTTQETQYF.

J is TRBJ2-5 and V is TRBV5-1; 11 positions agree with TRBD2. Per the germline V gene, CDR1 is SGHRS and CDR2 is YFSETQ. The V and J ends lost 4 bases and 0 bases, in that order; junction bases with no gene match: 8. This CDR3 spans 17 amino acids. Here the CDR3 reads CASSLGTSGANQETQYF. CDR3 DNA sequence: TGCGCCAGCAGCCTCGGGACTAGCGGAGCTAACCAAGAGACCCAGTACTTC.

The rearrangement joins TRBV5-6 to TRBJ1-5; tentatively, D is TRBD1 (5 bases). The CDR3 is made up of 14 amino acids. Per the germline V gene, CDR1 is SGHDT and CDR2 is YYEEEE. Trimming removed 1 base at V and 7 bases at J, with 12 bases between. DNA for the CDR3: TGTGCCAGCAGCTTGTCCGGGGGAAGGCAGCCCCAGCATTTT. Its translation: CASSLSGGRQPQHF.

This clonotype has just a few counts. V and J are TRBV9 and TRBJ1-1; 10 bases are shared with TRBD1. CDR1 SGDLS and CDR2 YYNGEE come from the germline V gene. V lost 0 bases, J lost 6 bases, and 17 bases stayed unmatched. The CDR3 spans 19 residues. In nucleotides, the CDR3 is TGTGCCAGCAGCGTAGCCCCCCTAGCCGGGACAGGGGAAAGCGCTGAAGCTTTCTTT. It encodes CASSVAPLAGTGESAEAFF.

CDR3 in DNA: TGTGCCAGCAGGGGGACAGGGGGTGAAGGGGAGCTGTTTTTT. Residues: CASRGTGGEGELFF. The V and J genes are TRBV12-3 or TRBV12-4 and TRBJ2-2; TRBD1 matches 11 bases. The CDR3 loop spans 14 amino acids. The ends lost 6 bases at V and 8 bases at J; junction bases unmatched: 5.

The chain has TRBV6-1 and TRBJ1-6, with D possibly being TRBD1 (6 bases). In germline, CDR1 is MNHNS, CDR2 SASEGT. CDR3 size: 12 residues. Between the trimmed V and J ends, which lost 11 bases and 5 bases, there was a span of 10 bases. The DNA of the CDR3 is TGTGCCGGGGGCCGGAATAATTCACCCCTCCACTTT. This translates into CAGGRNNSPLHF.

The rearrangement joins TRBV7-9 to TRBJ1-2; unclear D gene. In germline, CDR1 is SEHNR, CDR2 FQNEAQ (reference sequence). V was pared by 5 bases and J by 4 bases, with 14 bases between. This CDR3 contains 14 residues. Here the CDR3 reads CASSVSPGGYGYTF. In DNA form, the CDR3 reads TGTGCCAGCAGCGTTAGCCCAGGAGGCTATGGCTACACCTTC.

The CDR3 DNA reads as TGTGCCTGGAAACAGGGCCCTGAAAACACCATATATTTT. Translating gives CAWKQGPENTIYF. J is TRBJ1-3 and V is TRBV30; D is possibly TRBD1 (6 bases). Germline CDR1 GTSNPN, CDR2 SVGIG (reference sequence). The CDR3 loop spans 13 amino acids. V dropped 4 bases and J dropped 6 bases, with 13 bases sitting between them.